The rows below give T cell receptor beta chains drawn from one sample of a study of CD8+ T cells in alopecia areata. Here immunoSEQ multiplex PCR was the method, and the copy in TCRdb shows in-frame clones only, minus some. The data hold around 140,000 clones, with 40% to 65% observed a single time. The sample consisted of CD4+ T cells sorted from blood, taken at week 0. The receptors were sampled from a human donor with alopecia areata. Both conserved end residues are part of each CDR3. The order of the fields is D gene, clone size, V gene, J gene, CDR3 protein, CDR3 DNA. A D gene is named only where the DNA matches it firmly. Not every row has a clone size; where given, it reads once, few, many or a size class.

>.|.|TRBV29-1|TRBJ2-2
CSVDEANTGELFF
TGCAGCGTTGACGAGGCGAACACCGGGGAGCTGTTTTTT
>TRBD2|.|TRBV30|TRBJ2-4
CAWSAGTSGSRDIQYF
TGTGCCTGGAGCGCCGGGACTAGCGGGAGTAGGGACATTCAGTACTTC
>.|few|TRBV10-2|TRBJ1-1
CASNDLNTEAFF
TGCGCCAGCAACGACCTGAACACTGAAGCTTTCTTT
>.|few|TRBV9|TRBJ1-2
CASSPSGDENYGYTF
TGTGCCAGCAGCCCAAGCGGGGACGAAAACTATGGCTACACCTTC
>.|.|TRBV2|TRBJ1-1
CASSGVINTEAFF
TGTGCCAGCAGTGGAGTGATCAACACTGAAGCTTTCTTT
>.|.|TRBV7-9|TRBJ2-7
CASSSSDRAEQYF
TGTGCCAGCAGCTCCTCGGACAGAGCCGAGCAGTACTTC
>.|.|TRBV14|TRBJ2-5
CASSPKGVVQYF
TGTGCCAGCAGCCCTAAGGGGGTTGTGCAGTACTTC
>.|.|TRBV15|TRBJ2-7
CATRPAGASSSYEQYF
TGTGCCACCAGACCCGCGGGGGCCTCGAGCTCCTACGAGCAGTACTTC
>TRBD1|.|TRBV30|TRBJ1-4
CAWNSGAGTVGEKLFF
TGTGCCTGGAACTCCGGCGCCGGGACAGTCGGAGAAAAACTGTTTTTT
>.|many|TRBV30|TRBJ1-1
CAWGDVNTEAFF
TGTGCCTGGGGGGACGTGAACACTGAAGCTTTCTTT
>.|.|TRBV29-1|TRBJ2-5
CSVEDRGRETQYF
TGCAGCGTTGAGGATAGGGGGAGAGAGACCCAGTACTTC
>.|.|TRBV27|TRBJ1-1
CASSLTFEPLNTEAFF
TGTGCCAGCAGTTTGACCTTCGAACCCCTCAACACTGAAGCTTTCTTT
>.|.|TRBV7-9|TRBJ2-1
CASSLVTGEQFF
TGTGCCAGCAGCTTAGTTACCGGGGAGCAGTTCTTC
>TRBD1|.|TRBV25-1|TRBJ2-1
CASSAWSGGSYNEQFF
TGTGCCAGCAGTGCGTGGTCAGGGGGCTCCTACAATGAGCAGTTCTTC
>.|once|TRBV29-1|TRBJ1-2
CSVDDTPVTNYGYTF
TGCAGCGTTGATGACACACCCGTTACTAACTATGGCTACACCTTC
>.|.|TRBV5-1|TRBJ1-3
CASSLDPSGNTIYF
TGCGCCAGCAGCTTGGATCCGTCTGGAAACACCATATATTTT
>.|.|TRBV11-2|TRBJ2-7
CASSFLRSLSYEQYF
TGTGCCAGCAGCTTCTTGAGGAGCCTCTCCTACGAGCAGTACTTC
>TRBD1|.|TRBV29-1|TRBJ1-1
CSVKRGGTAHTEAFF
TGCAGCGTTAAACGGGGAGGGACAGCCCACACTGAAGCTTTCTTT
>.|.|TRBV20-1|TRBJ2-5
CSVSGMETQYF
TGCAGTGTCAGTGGGATGGAGACCCAGTACTTC
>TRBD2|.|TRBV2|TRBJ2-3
CASSPLAGRGDTQYF
TGTGCCAGCAGTCCTTTAGCGGGGCGGGGAGATACGCAGTATTTT
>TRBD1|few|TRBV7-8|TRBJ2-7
CASSGDRAGEQYF
TGTGCCAGCAGCGGGGACAGGGCGGGCGAGCAGTACTTC
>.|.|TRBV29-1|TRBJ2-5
CSARDRETQYF
TGCAGCGCCCGAGACAGGGAGACCCAGTACTTC
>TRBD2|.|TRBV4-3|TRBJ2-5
CASSHPSGSQETQYF
TGCGCCAGCAGCCACCCTAGCGGGAGTCAAGAGACCCAGTACTTC
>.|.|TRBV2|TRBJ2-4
CASSVSGVIQYF
TGTGCCAGCAGTGTGTCTGGGGTCATTCAGTACTTC
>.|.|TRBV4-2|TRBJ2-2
CASSQEGRRGGELFF
TGTGCCAGCAGCCAAGAGGGTCGCCGAGGCGGGGAGCTGTTTTTT
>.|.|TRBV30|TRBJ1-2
CAWSLGRVNYGYTF
TGTGCCTGGAGCTTGGGCAGGGTCAACTATGGCTACACCTTC
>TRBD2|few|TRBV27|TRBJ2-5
CASSFSGRKETQYF
TGTGCCAGCAGTTTTAGCGGGAGAAAGGAGACCCAGTACTTC
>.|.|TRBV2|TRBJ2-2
CASTSWDGELFF
TGTGCCAGCACAAGTTGGGACGGGGAGCTGTTTTTT
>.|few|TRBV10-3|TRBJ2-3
CATAGRTDTQYF
TGTGCCACCGCAGGGAGGACAGATACGCAGTATTTT
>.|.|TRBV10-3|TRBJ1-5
CAITDNSNQPQHF
TGTGCCATCACCGACAATAGCAATCAGCCCCAGCATTTT
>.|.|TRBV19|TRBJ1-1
CASRWSAHAAAEAFF
TGTGCCAGTAGATGGTCGGCGCACGCGGCAGCTGAAGCTTTCTTT
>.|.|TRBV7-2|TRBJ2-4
CASGLAKNIQYF
TGTGCCAGCGGGTTGGCCAAAAACATTCAGTACTTC
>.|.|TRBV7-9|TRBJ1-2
CASSRLGGSSGYTF
TGTGCCAGCAGCCGGTTAGGGGGGTCATCTGGCTACACCTTC
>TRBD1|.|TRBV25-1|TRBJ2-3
CASSEGGTGGTDF
TGTGCCAGCAGTGAAGGGGGGACAGGGGGTACGGATTTT
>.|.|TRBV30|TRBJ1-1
CAWSVREDTEAFF
TGTGCCTGGAGTGTTAGGGAGGACACTGAAGCTTTCTTT
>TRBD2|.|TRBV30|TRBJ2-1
CAWSGLALYNEQFF
TGTGCCTGGAGCGGACTAGCGCTCTACAATGAGCAGTTCTTC
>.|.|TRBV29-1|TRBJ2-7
CSRRVGYGSTSEQYF
TGCAGCAGAAGGGTCGGTTACGGGAGTACTTCCGAGCAGTACTTC
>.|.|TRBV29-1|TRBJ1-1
CSVGSTQEAFF
TGCAGCGTTGGCTCCACTCAGGAAGCTTTCTTT
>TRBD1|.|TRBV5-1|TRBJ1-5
CASSPSGTDNQPQHF
TGCGCCAGCAGCCCCTCCGGGACAGACAATCAGCCCCAGCATTTT
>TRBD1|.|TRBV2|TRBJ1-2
CASSSDRGRIYGYTF
TGTGCCAGCAGCTCGGACAGGGGGCGAATCTATGGCTACACCTTC
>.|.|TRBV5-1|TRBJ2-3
CASSSSTDTQYF
TGCGCCAGCAGCTCGAGCACAGATACGCAGTATTTT
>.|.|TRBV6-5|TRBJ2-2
CASSYFPDTGELFF
TGTGCCAGCAGTTACTTTCCAGACACCGGGGAGCTGTTTTTT
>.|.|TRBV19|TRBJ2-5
CASSINLGVSAETQYF
TGTGCCAGTAGTATCAACCTCGGGGTCTCGGCGGAGACCCAGTACTTC
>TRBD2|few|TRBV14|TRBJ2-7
CASSQGTSGIAYEQYF
TGTGCCAGCAGCCAAGGCACTAGCGGGATTGCCTACGAGCAGTACTTC
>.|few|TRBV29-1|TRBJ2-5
CSVDPGRQRETQYF
TGCAGCGTTGACCCGGGACGCCAACGGGAGACCCAGTACTTC
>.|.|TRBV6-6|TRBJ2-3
CASSYPDRQYF
TGTGCCAGCAGTTACCCTGACAGGCAGTATTTT
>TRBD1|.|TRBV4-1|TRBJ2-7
CASSQDWAGQGFYEQYF
TGCGCCAGCAGCCAAGATTGGGCTGGACAGGGGTTCTACGAGCAGTACTTC
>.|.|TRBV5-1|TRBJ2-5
CASSLGLTLATQYF
TGCGCCAGCAGCTTGGGGTTGACTCTGGCGACCCAGTACTTC
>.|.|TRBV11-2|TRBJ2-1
CASSPQVSSYNEQFF
TGTGCCAGCAGCCCACAAGTAAGCTCCTACAATGAGCAGTTCTTC